These 31 T cell receptor beta chains share one sample of origin, sequenced in a study of shared clonotypes between healthy human individuals. Only in-frame clones appear in the TCRdb table, and some are missing; sequencing was by immunoSEQ multiplex PCR. The table shows 450,000 to 500,000 clones, with approximately 82% occurring only once. The sequenced material came from PBMCs. These receptors all come from a middle-aged woman in good health. Some clones in this sample may be carry-over from other donors' samples.

The rearrangement uses TRBV21-1 and TRBJ2-7; the listed D gene, TRBD1, was not tested against the DNA. TRBV21-1 is labeled a pseudogene. The CDR3 totals 16 residues. The CDR3 region has the DNA TGTGCCAGCAGCCTGAAGGTGGGCAGGGTAACCTACGAGCAGTACTTC. This encodes CASSLKVGRVTYEQYF.

A few counts support this clone. The genes are TRBV18 and TRBJ2-5, with D hard to call. Germline V CDR1 and CDR2: KGHSH, LQKENI. Trimming took off 3 bases at V and 1 base at J, with 9 bases between the two ends. The CDR3 contains 14 residues. CDR3 protein: CASSPLVGQETQYF. The CDR3 DNA is TGTGCCAGCTCACCCCTAGTGGGCCAAGAGACCCAGTACTTC.

This clone was seen only a few times. V and J are TRBV4-2 and TRBJ2-2, with TRBD2 matching 10 bases. The CDR3 has 18 residues. Germline V gene sequence: CDR1 LGHNA, CDR2 YNFKEQ. V lost 3 bases, J lost 4 bases, and 11 bases stayed unmatched. The CDR3 here is CASSHGASGSMGTGELFF. DNA for the CDR3: TGTGCCAGCAGCCATGGAGCTAGCGGGAGTATGGGCACCGGGGAGCTGTTTTTT.

This chain uses TRBV11-2 with TRBJ2-3; 7 nucleotides agree with TRBD2. Germline CDR1 is SGHAT and CDR2 is FQNNGV. After removal of 2 bases from V and 2 bases from J, the junction contained 10 bases not matched to a gene. This CDR3 comprises 17 residues. CDR3 sequence: CASSLLRRLAVTDTQYF. The CDR3 DNA sequence: TGTGCCAGCAGCTTACTCCGCCGGCTAGCGGTCACAGATACGCAGTATTTT.

Regarding this clone: This is likely an artifact of a read error, given a far larger clone one base away. Other DNA sequences within the sample encode an identical CDR3. CDR3 DNA sequence: TGCAGCGTGTCGCGACAGGGCGCAGCCTTCTTT. Protein: CSVSRQGAAFF. The rearrangement links TRBV29-1 to TRBJ1-1; TRBD1 agrees at 7 bases. Trimming took 6 bases from V and 14 from J; bases not matched to a gene: 12. Germline values: CDR1 SQVTM, CDR2 ANQGSEA. The CDR3 spans 11 residues.

The chain uses TRBV6-6 and TRBJ2-5, with 10 bases fitting TRBD2. The J call may not be correct, given that the DNA end is closer to TRBJ2-7. The germline CDR1 and CDR2 sequences are MNHNY and SVGAGI (reference sequence). The CDR3 spans 14 residues. CDR3 sequence: CASRAGGLIYEQYF. As DNA, the CDR3 is TGTGCCAGCAGAGCGGGAGGGCTTATCTACGAGCAGTACTTC.

This clone turned up a few times. The chain recombines TRBV7-2 with TRBJ2-5; 7 bases line up with TRBD2. CDR1 and CDR2 from the germline V gene are SGHTA and FQGNSA. J lost 5 bases, V lost 1 base, and 7 bases had no gene match. The CDR3 loop spans 15 amino acids. CDR3 nucleotide sequence: TGTGCCAGCAGCTTAGAAGGGAGGGTCACGGAGACCCAGTACTTC. The encoded protein is CASSLEGRVTETQYF.

The V call is TRBV6-1, the J call TRBJ2-1; 13 bases are shared with TRBD2. Trimming removed 4 bases from V and 3 bases from J; junction bases left unmatched: 6. The germline V gene encodes CDR1 MNHNS and CDR2 SASEGT. The CDR3 sequence is 17 residues long. Here the CDR3 DNA reads TGTGCCAGCAGTGGACTACTAGCGGGAGGGATCTACAATGAGCAGTTCTTC. This gives the protein CASSGLLAGGIYNEQFF.

Concerning this clone itself: Other DNA sequences of this sample code for an identical CDR3. The chain carries TRBV19 and TRBJ1-5; D is undetermined. The ends were cut back, 3 bases at V and 4 bases at J, with 7 bases in the middle. This CDR3 has 13 residues. Germline CDR1 and CDR2: LNHDA and SQIVND (reference sequence). The CDR3 sequence: CASSIGPNQPQHF. In DNA form, the CDR3 reads TGTGCCAGTAGTATCGGCCCTAATCAGCCCCAGCATTTT. Full variable domain (remainder filled in from reference TRBV19 and TRBJ1-5): DGGITQSPKYLFRKEGQNVTLSCEQNLNHDAMYWYRQDPGQGLRLIYYSQIVNDFQKGDIAEGYSVSREKKESFPLTVTSAQKNPTAFYLCASSIGPNQPQHFGDGTRLSIL.

This clone was observed a single time. The V gene is TRBV18, the J gene TRBJ2-7; the D is unclear. Germline loops: CDR1 KGHSH, CDR2 LQKENI. CDR3 size: 14 residues. V shed 1 base and J shed 2 bases, with 9 bases lying between them. The CDR3 region has the DNA TGTGCCAGCTCACCACGAAGGACGGCCTACGAGCAGTACTTC. Residues: CASSPRRTAYEQYF.

The chain recombines TRBV18 with TRBJ2-7; 11 nucleotides match TRBD1. The CDR3 is 14 residues long. Unmatched junction bases numbered 4, after V lost 2 bases and J lost 7 bases. In germline, CDR1 is KGHSH, CDR2 LQKENI. CDR3 amino acids: CASSPGQGAEEQYF. The CDR3 coding sequence is TGTGCCAGCTCACCAGGACAGGGGGCTGAGGAGCAGTACTTC.

The gene calls are TRBV5-4 and TRBJ1-3; possible D gene TRBD1, 6 bases. Germline V gene sequence: CDR1 SGHNT, CDR2 YYREEE (reference sequence). CDR3 length: 15 amino acids. V lost 1 base and J lost 4, with 12 bases in between. CDR3 in DNA: TGTGCCAGCAGCTTGCACACAGGGTCCGGAAACACCATATATTTT. Protein sequence: CASSLHTGSGNTIYF.

V gene TRBV11-2 combines with J gene TRBJ2-3; D uncertain. This CDR3 region has 15 residues. Trimming cost V 4 bases and J 4 bases, with 15 bases left between them. CDR1 and CDR2 from the germline V gene are SGHAT and FQNNGV. The CDR3 loop is CASSSVAWRPDTQYF. For the CDR3, the DNA is TGTGCCAGCAGCTCGGTGGCTTGGCGTCCAGATACGCAGTATTTT.

This chain links TRBV4-3 with TRBJ2-7, with 9 bases aligning to TRBD2. This CDR3 region has 18 residues. V was pared by 4 bases and J by 3 bases, with 16 bases of the junction left unmatched. In germline, CDR1 is LGHNA, CDR2 YSLEER. CDR3 DNA: TGCGCCAGCAGCCTCTACCTGCCGACTAGCGGTGGGGGCTACGAGCAGTACTTC. Amino acid sequence: CASSLYLPTSGGGYEQYF.

Regarding this clone: Possible read error: a much larger clone is one base away. Other DNA sequences from this sample encode an identical CDR3 as well. The rearrangement links TRBV5-1 to TRBJ2-1, with 10 bases matching TRBD2. Per germline, CDR1 SGHRS and CDR2 YFSETQ. This CDR3 region has 14 residues. The trim removed 2 bases at V and 7 bases at J, leaving 3 bases unmatched. The CDR3 bases are TGCGCCAGCAGCTTTCTAGCGGGAGATAATGAGCAGTTCTTC. Its translation is CASSFLAGDNEQFF.

The chain combines TRBV11-2 with TRBJ2-4; no reliable D call. CDR1 is SGHAT and CDR2 is FQNNGV in the germline V gene. The CDR3 loop spans 17 amino acids. The V and J ends lost 0 bases and 0 bases respectively, with 12 bases between them. DNA for the CDR3: TGTGCCAGCAGCTTAGATCGAGACTCCCTAGCCAAAAACATTCAGTACTTC. It is translated as CASSLDRDSLAKNIQYF.

The CDR3 coding sequence is TGTGCCAGCAGTTTATTGGGGGCTGGAGGAAACACCATATATTTT. This codes for CASSLLGAGGNTIYF. The chain is built from TRBV28 and TRBJ1-3; weak D call: TRBD1 (6 bases). CDR1 is MDHEN and CDR2 is SYDVKM in the germline V gene. This CDR3 comprises 15 residues. V lost 1 base, J lost 4 bases, and 11 bases lay in between.

The rearrangement joins TRBV5-1 to TRBJ2-7; 13 nucleotides agree with TRBD2. J gave up 4 bases and V 4 bases, and 8 bases lay outside the gene matches. CDR3 size: 16 residues. Per germline, CDR1 SGHRS and CDR2 YFSETQ. The CDR3 reads CASSPGLAGVQYEQYF. The DNA for the CDR3 is TGCGCCAGCAGCCCCGGACTAGCGGGAGTACAATACGAGCAGTACTTC.

A note on this clone: It may be a read error: a sequence one base away is much more abundant. CDR3 sequence reads: CASSFGSNEQFF. CDR3 nucleotides: TGCGCCAGCAGCTTTGGAAGCAATGAGCAGTTCTTC. This chain links TRBV5-1 with TRBJ2-1; D is ambiguous. There are 12 residues in the CDR3. V was pared by 2 bases and J by 6 bases, with 6 bases between. The V gene's germline CDR1 is SGHRS and CDR2 YFSETQ.

The chain couples TRBV4-2 to TRBJ2-1, with D maybe TRBD2 (6 bases). The CDR3 has 15 residues. V gave up 1 base and J gave up 12 bases, with 19 bases separating them. Germline CDR1 is LGHNA and CDR2 is YNFKEQ. CDR3 DNA: TGTGCCAGCAGCCAAGTGGCTAGCGACTCGTTTGGGCAGTTCTTC. It is translated as CASSQVASDSFGQFF.

V and J are TRBV10-1 and TRBJ2-7; D perhaps matches TRBD1 (5 bases). V lost 6 bases, J lost 3 bases, and 12 bases lay in between. Germline CDR1 and CDR2: WNHNN and SYGVQD (reference sequence). The CDR3 is made up of 13 amino acids. CDR3 nucleotide sequence: TGCGCCAGCAGCGTCGACAGAAACTACGAGCAGTACTTC. This translates into CASSVDRNYEQYF.

In its sample, this clone was seen once. The junction departs from the called germline gene at one end, perhaps through a read error. This sequence joins TRBV5-1 and TRBJ2-7, with D unresolved. Looked up from germline, CDR1 is SGHRS and CDR2 is YFSETQ. The CDR3 totals 14 residues. The CDR3 sequence is CASSLMATSDEQYF. The DNA for the CDR3 is TGCGCCAGCTCCCTCATGGCGACCTCCGACGAGCAGTACTTC.

The gene calls are TRBV9 and TRBJ2-3; 7 bases match TRBD2. The germline CDR1 and CDR2 sequences are SGDLS and YYNGEE. The CDR3 sequence is 15 residues long. Unmatched junction bases numbered 8, after V lost 4 bases and J lost 3 bases. CDR3 amino acids: CASSPRGGRTDTQYF. The DNA of the CDR3 is TGTGCCAGCAGCCCCCGGGGAGGGCGAACAGATACGCAGTATTTT.

This clone has a handful of counts. This sample also contains other DNA sequences that code for the same CDR3. This chain links TRBV5-6 with TRBJ2-3, with D uncertain. Germline V CDR1 and CDR2: SGHDT, YYEEEE. This CDR3 is 14 amino acids long. Trimming removed 2 bases from V and 2 bases from J, with 9 bases in between. CDR3 in DNA: TGTGCCAGCAGCTTAGGCGGCCACACAGATACGCAGTATTTT. Encoded protein: CASSLGGHTDTQYF. Complete variable domain (other parts from reference TRBV5-6 and TRBJ2-3): DAGVTQSPTHLIKTRGQQVTLRCSPKSGHDTVSWYQQALGQGPQFIFQYYEEEERQRGNFPDRFSGHQFPNYSSELNVNALLLGDSALYLCASSLGGHTDTQYFGPGTRLTVL.

The genes are TRBV7-9 and TRBJ2-1; D is possibly TRBD2 (6 bases). V was shortened by 1 base and J by 1 base, with 20 bases between the two germline ends. The CDR3 runs 19 residues. Per the germline V gene, CDR1 is SEHNR and CDR2 is FQNEAQ (reference sequence). CDR3 sequence reads: CASSLVAWGRSLSYNEQFF. The CDR3 region has the DNA TGTGCCAGCAGCTTAGTGGCGTGGGGGAGGAGTCTTTCCTACAATGAGCAGTTCTTC.

J is TRBJ2-7 and V is TRBV28; D is perhaps TRBD2 (6 bases). There are 14 residues in the CDR3. V was cut by 5 bases and J by 5 bases, with 16 bases left in between. Germline loops: CDR1 MDHEN, CDR2 SYDVKM. CDR3 DNA sequence: TGTGCCAGCAGTGGTGGAGGGGAGGATGACGAGCAGTACTTC. Amino acids: CASSGGGEDDEQYF.

This clone appeared many times. This sample includes further DNA sequences coding for the same CDR3. V and J are TRBV6-1 and TRBJ1-5, with D hard to call. CDR3 length: 12 residues. Germline V lookup: CDR1 MNHNS, CDR2 SASEGT. V was cut by 1 base and J by 4 bases, with 2 bases left in between. CDR3 DNA: TGTGCCAGCAGTGAAGGGAATCAGCCCCAGCATTTT. Translation: CASSEGNQPQHF.

On this clone itself: A far larger clone is a single base away, which makes a read error likely. The rearrangement links TRBV5-7 to TRBJ1-5; 7 bases match TRBD1. TRBV5-7 is labeled an ORF, and its function is uncertain. Trimming took 3 bases from V and 9 from J; bases not matched to a gene: 6. This CDR3 is built from 13 residues. The DNA for the CDR3 is TGTGCCAGCAGCTCGGTAGGGGGCGGGCCCCAGCATTTT. This encodes CASSSVGGGPQHF.

This clone was seen a single time. The V gene is TRBV18, the J gene TRBJ2-1; 10 bases line up with TRBD2. CDR3 length: 17 residues. Germline trimming cut 3 bases from V and 0 bases from J; bases unmatched to any gene: 5. CDR1 and CDR2 (germline): KGHSH, LQKENI. The CDR3 nucleotides are TGTGCCAGCTCACCCTTCGCTAGCGGGAGCTCCTACAATGAGCAGTTCTTC. This codes for CASSPFASGSSYNEQFF.

The chain employs TRBV30 and TRBJ2-1; TRBD2 aligns across 7 bases. Germline-derived CDR1 and CDR2 are GTSNPN and SVGIG (reference sequence). This CDR3 spans 12 amino acids. J was trimmed by 5 bases and V by 3 bases; bases with no gene match: 1. CDR3 nucleotides: TGTGCCTGGAGCCTAGCGGACAATGAGCAGTTCTTC. This gives the protein CAWSLADNEQFF.

V usage is TRBV10-3 and J usage is TRBJ1-1; the D gene is possibly TRBD1 (6 bases). Trimming cost V 10 bases and J 0 bases, with 15 bases left between them. Germline loops: CDR1 ENHRY, CDR2 SYGVKD. The length of the CDR3 is 14 residues. The CDR3 spells CATRLGTLNTEAFF. Here the CDR3 DNA reads TGTGCCACCCGCCTCGGGACATTGAACACTGAAGCTTTCTTT.